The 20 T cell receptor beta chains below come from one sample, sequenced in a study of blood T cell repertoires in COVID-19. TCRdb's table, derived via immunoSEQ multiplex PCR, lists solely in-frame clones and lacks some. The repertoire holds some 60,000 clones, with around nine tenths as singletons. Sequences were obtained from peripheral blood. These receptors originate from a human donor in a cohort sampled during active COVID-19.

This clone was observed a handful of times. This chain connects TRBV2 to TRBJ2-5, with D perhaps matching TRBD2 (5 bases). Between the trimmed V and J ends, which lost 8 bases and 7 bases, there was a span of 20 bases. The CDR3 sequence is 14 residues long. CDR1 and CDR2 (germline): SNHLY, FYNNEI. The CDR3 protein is CASGKDYRGGTQYF. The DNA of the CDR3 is TGTGCCAGCGGAAAAGACTACCGGGGTGGGACCCAGTACTTC.

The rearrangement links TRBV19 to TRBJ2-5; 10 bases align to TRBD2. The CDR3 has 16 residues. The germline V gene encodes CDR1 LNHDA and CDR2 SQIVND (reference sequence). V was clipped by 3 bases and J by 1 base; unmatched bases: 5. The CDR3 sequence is CASSMLLAGVQETQYF. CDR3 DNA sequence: TGTGCCAGTAGTATGCTTCTAGCGGGGGTCCAAGAGACCCAGTACTTC.

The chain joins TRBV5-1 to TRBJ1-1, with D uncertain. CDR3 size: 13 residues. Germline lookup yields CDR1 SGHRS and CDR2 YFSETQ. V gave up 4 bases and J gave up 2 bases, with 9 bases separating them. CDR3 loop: CASSLTTNTEAFF. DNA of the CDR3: TGCGCCAGCAGCCTAACTACAAACACTGAAGCTTTCTTT. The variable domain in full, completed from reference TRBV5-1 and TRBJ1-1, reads KAGVTQTPRYLIKTRGQQVTLSCSPISGHRSVSWYQQTPGQGLQFLFEYFSETQRNKGNFPGRFSGRQFSNSRSEMNVSTLELGDSALYLCASSLTTNTEAFFGQGTRLTVV.

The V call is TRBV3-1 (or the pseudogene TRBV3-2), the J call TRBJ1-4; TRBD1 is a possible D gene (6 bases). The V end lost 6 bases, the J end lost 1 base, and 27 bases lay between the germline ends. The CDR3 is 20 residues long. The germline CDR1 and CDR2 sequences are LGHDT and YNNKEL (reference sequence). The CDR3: CASRERGTGGPMGTNEKLFF. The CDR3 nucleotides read TGTGCCAGCAGGGAGCGTGGGACGGGGGGCCCGATGGGAACTAATGAAAAACTGTTTTTT.

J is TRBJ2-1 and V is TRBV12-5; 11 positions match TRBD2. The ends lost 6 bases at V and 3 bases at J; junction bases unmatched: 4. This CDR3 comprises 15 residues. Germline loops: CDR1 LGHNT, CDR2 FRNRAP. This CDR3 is CASGGTSGGYNEQFF. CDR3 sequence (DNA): TGTGCTAGTGGGGGTACTAGCGGGGGCTACAATGAGCAGTTCTTC.

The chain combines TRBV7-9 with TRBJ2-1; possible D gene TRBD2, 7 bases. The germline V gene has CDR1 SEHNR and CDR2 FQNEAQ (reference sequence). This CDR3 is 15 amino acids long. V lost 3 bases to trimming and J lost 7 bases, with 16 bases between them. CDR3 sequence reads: CASSFGKGGQNEQFF. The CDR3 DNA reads TGTGCCAGCAGCTTTGGGAAGGGGGGGCAGAATGAGCAGTTCTTC.

The CDR3, as DNA: TGTGCCAGCAGCTTATCAGGGGCGGGCACTGAAGCTTTCTTT. As protein: CASSLSGAGTEAFF. The rearrangement links TRBV11-2 to TRBJ1-1, with D possibly being TRBD1 (6 bases). The V end lost 2 bases, the J end lost 4 bases, and 11 bases lay between the germline ends. The CDR3 spans 14 residues. Germline CDR1 is SGHAT and CDR2 is FQNNGV.

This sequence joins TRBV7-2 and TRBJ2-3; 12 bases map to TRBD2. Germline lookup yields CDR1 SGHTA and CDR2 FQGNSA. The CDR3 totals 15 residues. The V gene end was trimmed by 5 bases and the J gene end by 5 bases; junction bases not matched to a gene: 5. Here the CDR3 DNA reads TGTGCCAGCAGCATGTCGGGACTAGCGGGAGATACGCAGTATTTT. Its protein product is CASSMSGLAGDTQYF.

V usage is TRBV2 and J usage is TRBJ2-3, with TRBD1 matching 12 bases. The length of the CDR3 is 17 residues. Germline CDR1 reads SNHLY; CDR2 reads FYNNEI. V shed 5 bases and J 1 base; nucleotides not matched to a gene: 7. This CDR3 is CASSYRDRGLGTDTQYF. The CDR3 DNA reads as TGTGCCAGCAGTTACCGGGACAGGGGGCTCGGCACAGATACGCAGTATTTT.

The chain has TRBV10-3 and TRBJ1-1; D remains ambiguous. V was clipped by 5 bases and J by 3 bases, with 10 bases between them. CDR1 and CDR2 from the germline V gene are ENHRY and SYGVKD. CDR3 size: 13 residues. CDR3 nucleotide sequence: TGTGCCATCAGTAGAGGTGAGGACACTGAAGCTTTCTTT. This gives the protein CAISRGEDTEAFF.

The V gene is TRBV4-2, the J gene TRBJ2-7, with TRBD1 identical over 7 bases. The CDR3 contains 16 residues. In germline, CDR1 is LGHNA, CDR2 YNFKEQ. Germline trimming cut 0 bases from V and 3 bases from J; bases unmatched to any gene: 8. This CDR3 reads CASSQDPDRSGYEQYF. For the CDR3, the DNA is TGTGCCAGCAGCCAAGATCCGGACAGGTCCGGCTACGAGCAGTACTTC.

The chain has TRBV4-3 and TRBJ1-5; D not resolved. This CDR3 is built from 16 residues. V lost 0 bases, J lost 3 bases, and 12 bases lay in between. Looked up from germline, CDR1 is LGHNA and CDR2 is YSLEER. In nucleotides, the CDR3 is TGCGCCAGCAGCCAAGAGGTCTCAGAAGTCAATCAGCCCCAGCATTTT. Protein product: CASSQEVSEVNQPQHF.

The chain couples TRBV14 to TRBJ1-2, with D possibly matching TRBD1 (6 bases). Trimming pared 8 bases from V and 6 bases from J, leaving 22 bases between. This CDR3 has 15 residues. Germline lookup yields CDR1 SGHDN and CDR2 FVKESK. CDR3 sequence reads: CASAYGGARVDGYTF. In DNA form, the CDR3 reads TGTGCCAGCGCATATGGGGGCGCTAGGGTCGATGGCTACACCTTC.

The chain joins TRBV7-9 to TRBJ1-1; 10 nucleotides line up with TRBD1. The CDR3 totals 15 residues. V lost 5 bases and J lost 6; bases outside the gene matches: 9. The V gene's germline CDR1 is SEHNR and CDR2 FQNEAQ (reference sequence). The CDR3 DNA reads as TGTGCCAGCAGCCGGGACAGGGGAGAGCTGGCTGAAGCTTTCTTT. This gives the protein CASSRDRGELAEAFF. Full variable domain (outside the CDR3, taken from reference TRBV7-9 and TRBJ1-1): DTGVSQNPRHKITKRGQNVTFRCDPISEHNRLYWYRQTLGQGPEFLTYFQNEAQLEKSRLLSDRFSAERPKGSFSTLEIQRTEQGDSAMYLCASSRDRGELAEAFFGQGTRLTVV.

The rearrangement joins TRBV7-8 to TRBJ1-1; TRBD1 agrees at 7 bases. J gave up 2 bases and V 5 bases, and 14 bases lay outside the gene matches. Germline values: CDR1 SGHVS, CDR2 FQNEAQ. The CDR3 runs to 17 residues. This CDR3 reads CASSERPGTALNTEAFF. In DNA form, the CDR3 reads TGTGCCAGCAGCGAAAGACCCGGGACAGCTTTAAACACTGAAGCTTTCTTT.

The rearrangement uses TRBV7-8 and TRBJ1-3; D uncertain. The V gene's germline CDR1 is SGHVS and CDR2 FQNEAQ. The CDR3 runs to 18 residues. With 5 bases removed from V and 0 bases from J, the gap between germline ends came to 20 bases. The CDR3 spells CASSPFRVQRSSGNTIYF. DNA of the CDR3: TGTGCCAGCAGCCCATTCCGGGTCCAACGCTCCTCTGGAAACACCATATATTTT.

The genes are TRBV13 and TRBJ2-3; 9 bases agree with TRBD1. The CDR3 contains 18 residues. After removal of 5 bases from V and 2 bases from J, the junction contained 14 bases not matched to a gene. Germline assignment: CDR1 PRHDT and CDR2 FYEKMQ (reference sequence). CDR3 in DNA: TGTGCCAGCAGCACGAGAAACCGGGACAGGGAATACACAGATACGCAGTATTTT. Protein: CASSTRNRDREYTDTQYF.

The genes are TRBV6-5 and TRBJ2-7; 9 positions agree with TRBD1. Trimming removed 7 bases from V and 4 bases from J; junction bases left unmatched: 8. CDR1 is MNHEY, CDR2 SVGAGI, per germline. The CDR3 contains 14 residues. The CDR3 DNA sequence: TGTGCCAGCACCCGGGTACAGGGGGCTTACGAGCAGTACTTC. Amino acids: CASTRVQGAYEQYF.

CDR3 region: CASSFGQGETGELFF. The CDR3 nucleotides are TGTGCCAGCAGCTTTGGTCAGGGTGAGACCGGGGAGCTGTTTTTT. This chain joins TRBV7-9 and TRBJ2-2, with D maybe TRBD1 (5 bases). CDR1 and CDR2 (germline): SEHNR, FQNEAQ (reference sequence). The CDR3 runs 15 residues. V shed 3 bases and J shed 5 bases, with 13 bases lying between them.

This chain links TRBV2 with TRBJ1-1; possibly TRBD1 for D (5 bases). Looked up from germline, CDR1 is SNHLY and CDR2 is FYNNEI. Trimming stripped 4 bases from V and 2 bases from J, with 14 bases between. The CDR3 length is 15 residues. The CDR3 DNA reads TGTGCCAGCAGTGGGGGCGTAGGGGTTAACACTGAAGCTTTCTTT. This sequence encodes CASSGGVGVNTEAFF.